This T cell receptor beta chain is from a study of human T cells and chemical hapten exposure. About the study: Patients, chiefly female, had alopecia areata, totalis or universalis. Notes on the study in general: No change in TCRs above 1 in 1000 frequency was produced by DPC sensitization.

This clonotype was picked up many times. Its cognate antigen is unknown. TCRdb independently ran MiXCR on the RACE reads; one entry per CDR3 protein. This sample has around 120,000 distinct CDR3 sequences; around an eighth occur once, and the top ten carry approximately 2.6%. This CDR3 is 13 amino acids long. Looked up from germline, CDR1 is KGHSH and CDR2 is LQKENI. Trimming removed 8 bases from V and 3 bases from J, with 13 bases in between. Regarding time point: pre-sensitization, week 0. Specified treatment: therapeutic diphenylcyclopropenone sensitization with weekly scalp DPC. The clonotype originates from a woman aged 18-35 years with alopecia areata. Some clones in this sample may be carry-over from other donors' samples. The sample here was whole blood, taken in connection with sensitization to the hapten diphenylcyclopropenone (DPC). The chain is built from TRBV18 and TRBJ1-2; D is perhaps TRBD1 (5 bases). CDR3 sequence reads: CASRRDGYYGYTF. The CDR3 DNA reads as TGTGCCAGCCGCCGGGACGGATACTATGGCTACACCTTC.